This T cell receptor beta chain is drawn from a study of CD8 T cells in ankylosing spondylitis. CDR3 size: 13 residues. A note on this clonotype: The antigen is unknown.

In TCRdb, the 5' RACE reads were re-called with MiXCR into one record per CDR3 protein. The repertoire holds about 340,000 distinct CDR3 sequences, with roughly 15% as singletons. Study-wide results and limits: As reported, disease-linked clones showed significant enrichment in matched ankylosing spondylitis synovial fluid. Clones linked to the disease showed a CD8+ phenotype. They occurred at relatively low frequencies in peripheral blood. Earlier reports found some motif variants in synovial fluid and blood in reactive arthritis.

The TCR sequence derives from a male donor with ankylosing spondylitis or in good health (not recorded which). Input material: blood, either unsorted or a sorted T cell fraction (not recorded which). This chain joins TRBV21-1 and TRBJ1-3. TRBV21-1 is a pseudogene. The CDR3 loop is CASGGNSGNTIYF. The CDR3, as DNA: TGTGCCAGCGGCGGCAACTCTGGAAACACCATATATTTT.